Listed here is a single TCR beta chain. Treatment of the sample: 15 to 20 received Ad26.COV2.S at low or high dose, single or two shots; several received placebo; per-sample allocation not given. Samples were taken on day 63 after the first vaccine or placebo injection. The entry originates in a study of Ad26.COV2.S vaccination and SARS-CoV-2 variants. Assay used: immunoSEQ multiplex PCR; TCRdb lists only in-frame clones, some missing. The top ten hold around 5.5% of the sample, which has fewer than 400,000 clones, almost 90% seen once. CDR1 is LNHDA, CDR2 SQIVND, per germline (reference sequence). The CDR3 runs to 14 residues. V lost 4 bases, J lost 2 bases, and 3 bases stayed unmatched.

This sequence originates from a person between 18 and 60 years old who received the Ad26.COV2.S COVID-19 vaccine or a placebo. The source material was peripheral blood, sampled in a trial of Ad26.COV2.S vaccine versus placebo. The V call is TRBV19, the J call TRBJ2-5; 8 nucleotides match TRBD2. Here the CDR3 reads CASSSGRSQETQYF. DNA of the CDR3: TGTGCCAGTAGTAGCGGGAGGTCTCAAGAGACCCAGTACTTC.